These 26 T cell receptor beta chains were all obtained from the same sample, sequenced in a study of blood T cell repertoires in COVID-19. Sequencing used immunoSEQ multiplex PCR; TCRdb keeps in-frame clones, though not all of them. The sample yields about 150,000 clones, around four fifths seen once. The sequencing input was PBMCs or T cells enriched from blood (not recorded which). Receptors originate from a man in his 70s who had been exposed to COVID-19.

A few counts support this clone. DNA for the CDR3: TGTGCCAGCAGTACGGGACAGGGTAGGGGCTACACCTTC. As protein: CASSTGQGRGYTF. This chain connects TRBV12-3 or TRBV12-4 to TRBJ1-2, with 9 bases matching TRBD1. The CDR3 consists of 13 residues. V gave up 5 bases and J gave up 8 bases; unmatched junction bases: 6.

The chain carries TRBV30 and TRBJ1-2; TRBD1 matches 8 bases. Germline loops: CDR1 GTSNPN, CDR2 SVGIG (reference sequence). V shed 3 bases and J 6 bases; nucleotides not matched to a gene: 6. This CDR3 comprises 13 residues. CDR3 nucleotides: TGTGCCTGGAGCCTCGGGACAGGCAATGGCTACACCTTC. Its protein product is CAWSLGTGNGYTF.

V gene TRBV10-3 combines with J gene TRBJ1-2; tentative D call: TRBD1 (5 bases). The length of the CDR3 is 13 residues. The germline gives CDR1 ENHRY, CDR2 SYGVKD. Trimming left V 4 bases short and J 2 bases short, with 8 bases between. CDR3 DNA: TGTGCCATCAGTGCAGGGTTAAACTATGGCTACACCTTC. This sequence encodes CAISAGLNYGYTF.

The V and J genes are TRBV3-1 (or the pseudogene TRBV3-2) and TRBJ1-1, with D hard to call. The CDR3 runs to 14 residues. Trimming took off 0 bases at V and 0 bases at J, with 5 bases between the two ends. Germline V CDR1 and CDR2: LGHDT, YNNKEL (reference sequence). CDR3 bases: TGTGCCAGCAGCCAAGAGCTAGTGAACACTGAAGCTTTCTTT. Its protein product is CASSQELVNTEAFF.

The chain couples TRBV7-2 to TRBJ1-1, with 10 bases aligning to TRBD1. The CDR3 extends over 18 amino acids. J lost 6 bases, V lost 5 bases, and 18 bases had no gene match. Germline CDR1 and CDR2: SGHTA and FQGNSA. The chain's CDR3 is CASSLGRTGQGIAAEAFF. The DNA of the CDR3 is TGTGCCAGCAGCCTTGGTCGGACGGGACAGGGGATCGCGGCTGAAGCTTTCTTT.

This chain links TRBV5-4 with TRBJ2-3; perhaps TRBD2 as D (6 bases). CDR3 length: 15 residues. Germline lookup yields CDR1 SGHNT and CDR2 YYREEE (reference sequence). Trimming stripped 4 bases from V and 2 bases from J, with 14 bases between. The CDR3, as DNA: TGTGCCAGCAGCGCAACCGGGACTTTCACAGATACGCAGTATTTT. Translated: CASSATGTFTDTQYF.

The chain carries TRBV11-2 and TRBJ2-2; the match to TRBD1 covers 10 bases. The ends lost 6 bases at V and 5 bases at J; junction bases unmatched: 9. Germline V gives CDR1 SGHAT, CDR2 FQNNGV. The CDR3 is 16 amino acids. The CDR3 reads CASRGPGQGLTGELFF. CDR3 nucleotide sequence: TGTGCCAGCAGGGGGCCGGGACAGGGGCTAACCGGGGAGCTGTTTTTT.

The chain combines TRBV27 with TRBJ1-5, with 9 bases lining up with TRBD1. From germline, CDR1 is MNHEY and CDR2 SMNVEV (reference sequence). The ends lost 5 bases at V and 7 bases at J; junction bases unmatched: 6. This CDR3 comprises 14 residues. Written as DNA, the CDR3 is TGTGCCAGCAGTCAGGGGACAGGGTACCAGCCCCAGCATTTT. Translated, it gives CASSQGTGYQPQHF.

This clone was found once. This chain connects TRBV6-5 to TRBJ2-1; possibly TRBD2 for D (7 bases). V gave up 7 bases and J gave up 0 bases, with 13 bases separating them. This CDR3 region has 15 residues. Per germline, CDR1 MNHEY and CDR2 SVGAGI. In DNA, the CDR3 is TGTGCCAGCAAACGGGGGGCCTCCTCCTACAATGAGCAGTTCTTC. Its protein product is CASKRGASSYNEQFF.

This clone was seen a handful of times. The chain links TRBV5-1 to TRBJ1-3, with D tentatively TRBD1 (6 bases). V lost 5 bases and J lost 3, with 6 bases in between. From germline, CDR1 is SGHRS and CDR2 YFSETQ. The CDR3 extends over 12 amino acids. The CDR3 nucleotides are TGCGCCAGCAGGGACAGTGGAAACACCATATATTTT. Protein: CASRDSGNTIYF.

This chain joins TRBV5-4 and TRBJ1-3, with TRBD1 matching 7 bases. J lost 0 bases, V lost 3 bases, and 6 bases had no gene match. From germline, CDR1 is SGHNT and CDR2 YYREEE (reference sequence). The CDR3 consists of 16 residues. Written as DNA, the CDR3 is TGTGCCAGCAGCTGGGGAGACAGGGCCTCTGGAAACACCATATATTTT. The encoded protein is CASSWGDRASGNTIYF.

The J gene is TRBJ2-1, the V gene TRBV9; TRBD2 might be the D (5 bases). This CDR3 region has 21 residues. V was pared by 0 bases and J by 0 bases, with 25 bases between. Germline V lookup: CDR1 SGDLS, CDR2 YYNGEE. This CDR3 reads CASSVAPTGIVTVSSYNEQFF. In DNA, the CDR3 is TGTGCCAGCAGCGTAGCCCCCACGGGGATCGTGACTGTAAGCTCCTACAATGAGCAGTTCTTC.

V is TRBV9 and J is TRBJ2-2; 7 bases map to TRBD2. The germline CDR1 and CDR2 sequences are SGDLS and YYNGEE. The CDR3 runs to 15 residues. The ends lost 0 bases at V and 4 bases at J; junction bases unmatched: 3. The CDR3 bases are TGTGCCAGCAGCGTAGGGGCTAGCGGCACCGGGGAGCTGTTTTTT. This sequence encodes CASSVGASGTGELFF.

The V and J genes are TRBV7-6 and TRBJ1-5, with 7 bases lining up with TRBD1. This CDR3 region has 14 residues. Unmatched junction bases numbered 3, after V lost 1 base and J lost 6 bases. Germline V gives CDR1 SGHVS, CDR2 FNYEAQ. In nucleotides, the CDR3 is TGTGCCAGCAGCTTAGAACAGGGGAGTCAGCCCCAGCATTTT. This codes for CASSLEQGSQPQHF.

This chain connects TRBV4-3 to TRBJ1-2; D is perhaps TRBD1 (6 bases). The ends were cut back, 0 bases at V and 7 bases at J, with 18 bases in the middle. The germline gives CDR1 LGHNA, CDR2 YSLEER. The CDR3 contains 16 residues. The DNA for the CDR3 is TGCGCCAGCAGCCAAGACCACCCCCGGGACACATTTGGCTACACCTTC. This encodes CASSQDHPRDTFGYTF.

CDR3 region: CASTERQGSYNSPLHF. CDR3 DNA sequence: TGCGCCAGCACCGAAAGACAGGGCTCCTATAATTCACCCCTCCACTTT. The V call is TRBV10-2, the J call TRBJ1-6; 7 nucleotides agree with TRBD1. After removal of 7 bases from V and 0 bases from J, the junction contained 6 bases not matched to a gene. The CDR3 extends over 16 amino acids. CDR1 and CDR2 (germline): WSHSY, SAAADI.

This chain connects TRBV10-2 to TRBJ1-5, with TRBD1 matching over 10 bases. The ends lost 5 bases at V and 0 bases at J; junction bases unmatched: 7. The germline V gene has CDR1 WSHSY and CDR2 SAAADI. The CDR3 has 17 residues. The DNA of the CDR3 is TGCGCCAGCAGTACCGGGACAGGGGTCAATAGCAATCAGCCCCAGCATTTT. Translated: CASSTGTGVNSNQPQHF.

V gene TRBV5-8 combines with J gene TRBJ2-7, with D uncertain. This CDR3 has 14 amino acids. The ends were cut back, 4 bases at V and 0 bases at J, with 11 bases in the middle. Germline values: CDR1 SGHTS, CDR2 YDEGEE. The CDR3 DNA sequence: TGTGCCAGCAGCCGGGTCCTCAGCTCCTACGAGCAGTACTTC. Translation: CASSRVLSSYEQYF.

The gene calls are TRBV6-5 and TRBJ1-1; 8 positions agree with TRBD1. The CDR3 is 13 amino acids. V lost 4 bases, J lost 4 bases, and 2 bases stayed unmatched. The germline V gene has CDR1 MNHEY and CDR2 SVGAGI. CDR3 residues: CASSSQGVTEAFF. The CDR3 DNA is TGTGCCAGCAGTTCACAGGGGGTCACTGAAGCTTTCTTT.

The chain carries TRBV11-3 and TRBJ2-1, with 10 nucleotides matching TRBD1. The CDR3 extends over 14 amino acids. Germline CDR1 SGHNT, CDR2 YENEEA. The V and J ends lost 5 bases and 8 bases, in that order; junction bases with no gene match: 6. The CDR3: CASSAGTGVHEQFF. In DNA, the CDR3 is TGTGCCAGCAGCGCCGGGACAGGGGTCCATGAGCAGTTCTTC.

The J gene is TRBJ1-2, the V gene TRBV7-6; 8 bases map to TRBD1. This CDR3 has 16 amino acids. Unmatched junction bases numbered 8, after V lost 5 bases and J lost 0 bases. Germline V gene data show CDR1 as SGHVS and CDR2 as FNYEAQ. The CDR3 nucleotides read TGTGCCAGCAGCCCAGGACAGGGCCAAGCTAACTATGGCTACACCTTC. This sequence encodes CASSPGQGQANYGYTF.

The J gene is TRBJ1-2, the V gene TRBV10-3, with TRBD1 as a possible D gene (5 bases). The CDR3 is 15 amino acids. Per the germline V gene, CDR1 is ENHRY and CDR2 is SYGVKD. V dropped 3 bases and J dropped 0 bases, with 11 bases sitting between them. Here the CDR3 reads CAISDRAYANYGYTF. The CDR3 coding sequence is TGTGCCATCAGTGACAGGGCATACGCTAACTATGGCTACACCTTC.

The genes are TRBV27 and TRBJ1-1; D is unresolved. The CDR3 covers 13 residues. Trimming stripped 8 bases from V and 0 bases from J, with 10 bases between. CDR1 is MNHEY and CDR2 is SMNVEV in the germline V gene (reference sequence). The CDR3 bases are TGTGCCAGCCACGCACAAATGAACACTGAAGCTTTCTTT. It yields the protein CASHAQMNTEAFF.

For this clone: It is unclear where the CDR3 begins or ends on the DNA, so no DNA is shown, and the CDR3 is as TCRdb lists it. The J gene is TRBJ1-6, the V gene TRBV6-5; TRBD1 reflects the table's D call only, with no check against the DNA. Germline CDR1 is MNHEY and CDR2 is SVGAGI. From its first to its last residue, the CDR3 has 15 amino acids. This CDR3 reads CASILDSSYNSPLHF.

CDR3 sequence: CASSYGASSYNEQFF. As DNA, the CDR3 is TGTGCCAGCAGTTACGGGGCGAGCTCCTACAATGAGCAGTTCTTC. The rearrangement links TRBV6-2 or TRBV6-3 to TRBJ2-1; a possible D gene is TRBD1 (5 bases). This CDR3 comprises 15 residues. Germline values: CDR1 MNHEY, CDR2 SVGEGT. The V end was cut by 2 bases, the J end by 0 bases, with 8 bases between.

This clone was found a few times. At one end the junction does not follow the germline gene, possibly because of a read error. The chain is built from TRBV11-2 and TRBJ1-6; D is unresolved. The CDR3 length is 11 residues. Germline V lookup: CDR1 SGHAT, CDR2 FQNNGV. CDR3 sequence: CASTPDAAWYF. The DNA of the CDR3 is TGTGCCAGCACCCCCGACGCGGCCTGGTACTTT.